This TCR beta chain was identified during a study of T cells in Graves' hyperthyroidism and ophthalmopathy. RNA transcripts gave rise to amplified TCR beta CDR3 regions. A first-round RT-PCR of the TCR CDR3 used the HTBI primer set. From the multiplex PCR reads, TCRdb called clonotypes with MiXCR, one entry per CDR3 protein. The sample lists almost 600,000 distinct CDR3 sequences; about 14% were seen once. This clonotype was detected many times. This CDR3 contains 16 residues. After removal of 5 bases from V and 2 bases from J, the junction contained 8 bases not matched to a gene. In germline, CDR1 is MDHEN, CDR2 SYDVKM.

The sequence was collected from a young woman with Graves' hyperthyroidism that later progressed to Graves' ophthalmopathy. The gene calls are TRBV28 and TRBJ2-1, with 8 bases lining up with TRBD2. Sequenced input: blood. CDR3 in DNA: TGTGCCAGCAGTCAAAGCGGGAGAGGCACCTACAATGAGCAGTTCTTC. This encodes CASSQSGRGTYNEQFF.